This T cell receptor beta chain was identified during a study of cytomegalovirus exposure and HLA in healthy donors. In regard to this clone: Its antigen is not known.

PCR amplification relied on 60 Vbeta primers (plus 13 Jbeta primers). Some clones are missing from TCRdb's copy, which holds only in-frame ones; the method was immunoSEQ multiplex PCR. The repertoire table contains about 110,000 clones. The V gene end was trimmed by 6 bases and the J gene end by 0 bases; junction bases not matched to a gene: 2. CDR3 length: 14 residues. Germline V gene sequence: CDR1 MNHEY, CDR2 SVGAGI. Donors were ostensibly healthy at sampling, although undocumented immune exposures were probable. Study-wide points: Reports showed the classifier diagnosing cytomegalovirus status with high specificity and sensitivity. It is likely that the observed cluster of highly shared sequence variants was a sequencing artifact. Previously analyzed data showed that most TCR beta V segments were productive at a frequency of about 87% or about 30%.

This chain connects TRBV6-5 to TRBJ1-1; TRBD1 matches 9 bases. Sequencing input: PBMCs. The receptor was derived from a man younger than 40 in good health and CMV-seronegative. CDR3 in amino acids: CASSHRGLNTEAFF. The DNA of the CDR3 is TGTGCCAGCAGCCACAGGGGGCTGAACACTGAAGCTTTCTTT.